The rows below give T cell receptor beta chains drawn from one sample of a study of Graves' ophthalmopathy and Graves' hyperthyroidism. TCRdb recomputed calls from the multiplex PCR reads with MiXCR, one row per CDR3 protein. The sample consists of 200,000 to 250,000 distinct CDR3 sequences, around 42% of them appearing once. Sequenced input: peripheral blood. Receptors originate from an adult man with Graves' ophthalmopathy. Both conserved end residues are part of each CDR3. D genes are given only for firm matches.

j_gene: TRBJ2-7
d_gene: NA
v_gene: TRBV20-1
CDR3aa: CSAGGGYEQYF

j_gene: TRBJ2-2
d_gene: TRBD2
v_gene: TRBV24-1
CDR3aa: CATSPLAGGTTGELFF

j_gene: TRBJ2-6
d_gene: NA
v_gene: TRBV7-9
CDR3aa: CASSLDTRGANVLTF

j_gene: TRBJ1-1
d_gene: NA
v_gene: TRBV6-1
CDR3aa: CASSSTLALNTEAFF

j_gene: TRBJ2-2
d_gene: NA
v_gene: TRBV7-3
CDR3aa: CASSLTSGSTGELFF

j_gene: TRBJ2-7
d_gene: NA
v_gene: TRBV20-1
CDR3aa: CSAERLHGAYGQYF

j_gene: TRBJ1-1
d_gene: NA
v_gene: TRBV5-6
CDR3aa: CASSLVRGDTEAFF

j_gene: TRBJ2-7
d_gene: NA
v_gene: TRBV5-5
CDR3aa: CASSASGPYEQYF

j_gene: TRBJ1-1
d_gene: NA
v_gene: TRBV20-1
CDR3aa: CSARDSHSNTEAFF

j_gene: TRBJ1-4
d_gene: NA
v_gene: TRBV9
CDR3aa: CASSVAGGELFF

j_gene: TRBJ1-2
d_gene: NA
v_gene: TRBV29-1
CDR3aa: CSVESGQSGYTF

j_gene: TRBJ1-4
d_gene: NA
v_gene: TRBV29-1
CDR3aa: CSVGTAEKLFF

j_gene: TRBJ2-6
d_gene: TRBD1
v_gene: TRBV2
CDR3aa: CASLTGAGANVLTF

j_gene: TRBJ1-2
d_gene: NA
v_gene: TRBV5-1
CDR3aa: CASSFQGDYGYTF

j_gene: TRBJ2-6
d_gene: NA
v_gene: TRBV12-3/TRBV12-4
CDR3aa: CASSRRRAGANVLTF

j_gene: TRBJ2-6
d_gene: TRBD1
v_gene: TRBV10-2
CDR3aa: CATGGVGQGSGANVLTF

j_gene: TRBJ2-5
d_gene: TRBD1
v_gene: TRBV10-3
CDR3aa: CASSYSNRGTQYF

j_gene: TRBJ2-2
d_gene: TRBD2
v_gene: TRBV5-5
CDR3aa: CASSLVGLAGLANTGELFF

j_gene: TRBJ1-1
d_gene: NA
v_gene: TRBV12-3/TRBV12-4
CDR3aa: CASAVWGRGTEAFF

j_gene: TRBJ2-7
d_gene: TRBD2
v_gene: TRBV24-1
CDR3aa: CATSDLREGHYEQYF

j_gene: TRBJ1-1
d_gene: NA
v_gene: TRBV7-9
CDR3aa: CASSSGTNTEAFF

j_gene: TRBJ1-1
d_gene: NA
v_gene: TRBV2
CDR3aa: CASSDWQNTEAFF

j_gene: TRBJ2-5
d_gene: NA
v_gene: TRBV11-2
CDR3aa: CASSLAGGPGTQYF

j_gene: TRBJ1-5
d_gene: TRBD1
v_gene: TRBV2
CDR3aa: CASSGTGKWPQHF

j_gene: TRBJ1-2
d_gene: TRBD1
v_gene: TRBV10-3
CDR3aa: CASSYSKTGGSGYTF

j_gene: TRBJ1-5
d_gene: TRBD1
v_gene: TRBV7-2
CDR3aa: CASSSGTGLNQPQHF

j_gene: TRBJ2-7
d_gene: NA
v_gene: TRBV29-1
CDR3aa: CSVESGRSYEQYF

j_gene: TRBJ2-5
d_gene: TRBD1
v_gene: TRBV10-2
CDR3aa: CASKDRGTWETQYF

j_gene: TRBJ2-5
d_gene: NA
v_gene: TRBV20-1
CDR3aa: CSVGGLLETQYF

j_gene: TRBJ1-6
d_gene: TRBD1
v_gene: TRBV6-1
CDR3aa: CASSETGGNSPLHF

j_gene: TRBJ2-2
d_gene: TRBD2
v_gene: TRBV29-1
CDR3aa: CSVVSGTSGTTGELFF

j_gene: TRBJ1-2
d_gene: TRBD1
v_gene: TRBV9
CDR3aa: CASSQGVPSYGYTF

j_gene: TRBJ1-5
d_gene: NA
v_gene: TRBV15
CDR3aa: CATSRGRGQPQHF

j_gene: TRBJ2-3
d_gene: NA
v_gene: TRBV15
CDR3aa: CATSSRTQLGPDTQYF

j_gene: TRBJ2-7
d_gene: NA
v_gene: TRBV7-9
CDR3aa: CASSLGLSHEQYF

j_gene: TRBJ2-7
d_gene: TRBD1
v_gene: TRBV25-1
CDR3aa: CASSPPPGQGPYEQYF

j_gene: TRBJ2-2
d_gene: NA
v_gene: TRBV5-4
CDR3aa: CASSSTTVNTGELFF

j_gene: TRBJ1-3
d_gene: TRBD1
v_gene: TRBV13
CDR3aa: CASSPGPDRGVGNTIYF

j_gene: TRBJ2-2
d_gene: NA
v_gene: TRBV10-3
CDR3aa: CASSSGYTGELFF

j_gene: TRBJ2-3
d_gene: NA
v_gene: TRBV5-4
CDR3aa: CASSLGVLPDTQYF

j_gene: TRBJ2-7
d_gene: NA
v_gene: TRBV18
CDR3aa: CASSPPDLREQYF

j_gene: TRBJ1-1
d_gene: TRBD1
v_gene: TRBV2
CDR3aa: CASSPWEGAYSEAFF

j_gene: TRBJ2-5
d_gene: TRBD1
v_gene: TRBV2
CDR3aa: CASKDSPGGQETQYF

j_gene: TRBJ2-7
d_gene: TRBD2
v_gene: TRBV20-1
CDR3aa: CSASRTRDGLDGQYF

j_gene: TRBJ2-2
d_gene: NA
v_gene: TRBV10-3
CDR3aa: CAISDFVGGPGELFF

j_gene: TRBJ2-7
d_gene: TRBD2
v_gene: TRBV10-1
CDR3aa: CASSESALVAGVEQYF

j_gene: TRBJ2-5
d_gene: NA
v_gene: TRBV24-1
CDR3aa: CATSDLGAAGNQETQYF

j_gene: TRBJ1-5
d_gene: TRBD1
v_gene: TRBV10-3
CDR3aa: CAISADRAIQPQHF

j_gene: TRBJ1-5
d_gene: TRBD1
v_gene: TRBV5-1
CDR3aa: CASSLDGTGGQPQHF

j_gene: TRBJ1-5
d_gene: NA
v_gene: TRBV24-1
CDR3aa: CATSDSGYQPQHF

j_gene: TRBJ2-5
d_gene: NA
v_gene: TRBV5-8
CDR3aa: CASSIDRGAGETQYF

j_gene: TRBJ2-7
d_gene: NA
v_gene: TRBV20-1
CDR3aa: CSALSGRTLGEQYF

j_gene: TRBJ1-4
d_gene: TRBD1
v_gene: TRBV10-2
CDR3aa: CASSSTGNNEKLFF